This TCR beta chain was sequenced in a study of CD8 T cells in ankylosing spondylitis. Findings and caveats of the study: Within ankylosing spondylitis blood, a TCR beta motif made up of several highly homologous variants appeared to be characteristic.

In the case of this clonotype: Its cognate antigen is unknown.

Germline-derived CDR1 and CDR2 are DFQATT and SNEGSKA (reference sequence). Trimming pared 0 bases from V and 5 bases from J, leaving 11 bases between. CDR3 length equals 14 residues. Each TCR beta library was made by quantitative 5'-RACE that incorporated molecular barcodes. TCRdb reprocessed the 5' RACE reads with MiXCR, giving one entry per CDR3 protein. The sample has 700,000 to 1,000,000 distinct CDR3 sequences; over 9.5% are singletons. The sample comprised blood, either unsorted or a sorted T cell fraction (not recorded which). This clonotype was obtained from a male donor with ankylosing spondylitis. The J gene is TRBJ1-5, the V gene TRBV20-1; D not resolved. The CDR3 region is CSARDINGDQPQHF. Written as DNA, the CDR3 is TGCAGTGCTAGAGATATCAACGGTGATCAGCCCCAGCATTTT.